A selection of T cell receptor beta chains follows, all from one sample in a study of control samples from healthy donors and cancer patients. Profiling relied on immunoSEQ multiplex PCR, and the TCRdb table lists in-frame clones only, not all of them. The table shows around 97,000 clones, with about 89% occurring only once. The sequenced sample was PBMCs. The receptors derive from a man aged 55 to 70 with lung cancer. CDR3s include the opening cysteine and the closing phenylalanine or tryptophan. Each record gives: D gene, V gene, clone size, J gene, CDR3 DNA, CDR3 protein. The D gene is left open where the match is weak. Size values are once, few and many counts, or a class for expanded clones, and some rows have none.

>.|TRBV7-9|.|TRBJ1-1
TGTGCCAGCAGCTTAGTGAGTGACAACACTGAAGCTTTCTTT
CASSLVSDNTEAFF
>TRBD1|TRBV27|.|TRBJ2-3
TGTGCCAGCAGTCAGGGGGTTGTCACAGATACGCAGTATTTT
CASSQGVVTDTQYF
>.|TRBV27|.|TRBJ1-5
TGTGCCAGCAGTTTACACCCCACAGGCTCCAATCAGCCCCAGCATTTT
CASSLHPTGSNQPQHF
>TRBD2|TRBV5-4|.|TRBJ2-3
TGTGCCAGCAGCTTGGGACTAGCGGCGGTCACAGATACGCAGTATTTT
CASSLGLAAVTDTQYF
>.|TRBV25-1|.|TRBJ1-5
TGTGCCAGCAGTGAGCCGGGGACAAATCAGCCCCAGCATTTT
CASSEPGTNQPQHF
>.|TRBV10-3|.|TRBJ1-4
TGTGCCATCAGGGAGGGGACGAGCCAACCTAATGAAAAACTGTTTTTT
CAIREGTSQPNEKLFF
>TRBD1|TRBV6-5|.|TRBJ1-1
TGTGCCAGCAGTTCCGACAGGGGGCTCACTGAAGCTTTCTTT
CASSSDRGLTEAFF
>.|TRBV12-5|.|TRBJ1-2
TGTGCTAGTGGTTTCGCCGCCGGGGGCGGCGGCTACACCTTC
CASGFAAGGGGYTF
>.|TRBV30|.|TRBJ2-5
TGTGCCTCTCGCCACCAAAGTCGAGAGACCCAGTACTTC
CASRHQSRETQYF
>.|TRBV9|.|TRBJ2-5
TGTGCCACCTCACCCGGTCGAGGGTTCCAAGAGACCCAGTACTTC
CATSPGRGFQETQYF
>TRBD1|TRBV5-6|.|TRBJ2-5
TGTGCCAGCAGCCCCTCAGGGGACAGCGTTAGACAAGAGACCCAGTACTTC
CASSPSGDSVRQETQYF
>.|TRBV7-9|.|TRBJ2-7
TGTGCCAGCAGCTTAGAGCAGGGTCGAGAGCAGTACTTC
CASSLEQGREQYF
>TRBD1|TRBV10-2|.|TRBJ1-4
TGCGCCAGCAGTGAGTCGAGGGACAGGGGGCGCATTAACAATGAAAAACTGTTTTTT
CASSESRDRGRINNEKLFF
>.|TRBV7-2|.|TRBJ1-1
TGTGCCAGCTGCCGTACAGGGACTGGCACTGAAGCTTTCTTT
CASCRTGTGTEAFF
>TRBD1|TRBV5-8|.|TRBJ2-3
TGTGCCAGCAGCTCTCGCTTCTCTTCTCCGGGACAGCTATTCACAGATACGCAGTATTTT
CASSSRFSSPGQLFTDTQYF
>.|TRBV2|.|TRBJ1-2
TGTGCCAGCAGTGAACCACCCAACTATGGCTACACCTTC
CASSEPPNYGYTF
>TRBD2|TRBV27|.|TRBJ2-1
TGTGCCAGCAGTGGACCGCGGACTAGCGGGGGGCTTAGCTCCTACAATGAGCAGTTCTTC
CASSGPRTSGGLSSYNEQFF
>TRBD1|TRBV5-1|.|TRBJ2-7
TGCGCCAGCAGCTTCCGGGACAGGGCAAACGAGCAGTACTTC
CASSFRDRANEQYF
>TRBD1|TRBV11-3|once|TRBJ1-1
TGTGCCAGCAGCTCCGGACAGGTCCCTTATGAAGCTTTCTTT
CASSSGQVPYEAFF
>.|TRBV9|.|TRBJ1-6
TGTGCCAGCAGCGTAGAGGGGGGCATTTCACCCCTCCACTTT
CASSVEGGISPLHF
>.|TRBV18|.|TRBJ1-2
TGTGCCAGCTCACCAAGTGCCAGAACCCTCAACGATGGCTACACCTTC
CASSPSARTLNDGYTF
>.|TRBV6-5|.|TRBJ1-1
TGTGCCAGCAGTCTAGCTAACACTGAAGCTTTCTTT
CASSLANTEAFF
>TRBD1|TRBV30|.|TRBJ1-3
TGTGCCTGGAGGACAGGGGGCCGGGACACCATATATTTT
CAWRTGGRDTIYF
>.|TRBV25-1|.|TRBJ2-4
TGTGCCAGCAGTGGACGAGGGGCGAGTGAAAACATTCAGTACTTC
CASSGRGASENIQYF
>TRBD1|TRBV30|.|TRBJ1-3
TGTGCCTGGAGAGAAAGACAGGGAGTTCATGGTGCTGGAAACACCATATATTTT
CAWRERQGVHGAGNTIYF
>.|TRBV27|.|TRBJ1-5
TGTGCCAGCAGTTACACAGGGAAAAGCAATCAGCCCCAGCATTTT
CASSYTGKSNQPQHF
>TRBD1|TRBV19|.|TRBJ2-2
TGTGCCAGTAGCCAGACAGGGGTTGGTAAGGCCGGGGAGCTGTTTTTT
CASSQTGVGKAGELFF
>.|TRBV27|.|TRBJ2-7
TGTGCCAGCAGTCCCGGACATCGCTCCTACGAGCAGTACTTC
CASSPGHRSYEQYF
>TRBD1|TRBV15|.|TRBJ2-7
TGTGCCACCGCCGACAGGGTTGGCGAGCAGTACTTC
CATADRVGEQYF
>TRBD2|TRBV6-1|.|TRBJ2-1
TGTGCCAGCAGTGACGGGGCGGGGGGGCGTAATGAGCAGTTCTTC
CASSDGAGGRNEQFF
>.|TRBV4-2|once|TRBJ1-3
TGTGCCAGCAGCCAAGGTGGAAACACCATATATTTT
CASSQGGNTIYF
>.|TRBV4-1|.|TRBJ1-1
TGCGCCAGCAGCCCCCGGGACACTGAAGCTTTCTTT
CASSPRDTEAFF
>TRBD1|TRBV9|.|TRBJ2-2
TGTGCCAGCAGCAGATCCGGGACAGGCACCGGGGAGCTGTTTTTT
CASSRSGTGTGELFF
>TRBD1|TRBV11-2|once|TRBJ2-5
TGTGCCAGCAGCTTAGCCACAGGGGGGGAGACCCAGTACTTC
CASSLATGGETQYF
>.|TRBV27|.|TRBJ2-7
TGTGCCAGCAGTCCCGGCAAGAGTTCCTACGAGCAGTACTTC
CASSPGKSSYEQYF
>.|TRBV30|.|TRBJ1-1
TGTGCCTGGAGAGACCTGGATGAAGCTTTCTTT
CAWRDLDEAFF
>.|TRBV5-1|.|TRBJ2-5
TGCGCCAGCAGCTTGGCCCCTAGAGAGACCCAGTACTTC
CASSLAPRETQYF
>TRBD2|TRBV24-1|.|TRBJ2-3
TGTGCAACCGGGACTAGCGCCAGCACAGATACGCAGTATTTT
CATGTSASTDTQYF
>.|TRBV7-3|.|TRBJ2-2
TGTGCCAGCAGCCCCCACGTCAACACCGGGGAGCTGTTTTTT
CASSPHVNTGELFF
>TRBD2|TRBV9|.|TRBJ2-3
TGTGCCAGCAGCGTACTCCCTCAGTCTTTACTCGGCGGGGGAATGTCAGATACGCAGTATTTT
CASSVLPQSLLGGGMSDTQYF
>.|TRBV5-4|.|TRBJ2-2
TGTGCCAGCAGCTTGGGTTCACAGGTGAACACCGGGGAGCTGTTTTTT
CASSLGSQVNTGELFF
>TRBD1|TRBV5-1|.|TRBJ1-1
TGCGCCAGCGGAACAGGGGGCGCGGGCACTGAAGCTTTCTTT
CASGTGGAGTEAFF
>.|TRBV5-4|.|TRBJ1-1
TGTGCCAGCAGCTCCAACACTGAAGCTTTCTTT
CASSSNTEAFF
>TRBD2|TRBV5-4|.|TRBJ2-7
TGTGCCAGCAGCCCAAGACTACTCCAGCGGGGGGGTCTATACGAGCAGTACTTC
CASSPRLLQRGGLYEQYF
>.|TRBV5-1|.|TRBJ1-2
TGCGCCAGCAGCTATACCCGGGGTAACTATGGCTACACCTTC
CASSYTRGNYGYTF
>.|TRBV7-2|.|TRBJ2-1
TGTGCCAGCACCCCAGGGTTCAGGGTATCCCGCAATGAGCAGTTCTTC
CASTPGFRVSRNEQFF
>.|TRBV24-1|few|TRBJ1-2
TGTGCCACCAGTGATTCGACCCTTAGGGGCTATGGCTACACCTTC
CATSDSTLRGYGYTF
>TRBD1|TRBV24-1|once|TRBJ1-5
TGTGCCACCAGTGATGAAGACAGGGGGCAGGGAGGGAATCAGCCCCAGCATTTT
CATSDEDRGQGGNQPQHF
>.|TRBV9|.|TRBJ2-2
TGTGCCAGCAGGGTGGGGCTAGCGAACACCGGGGAGCTGTTTTTT
CASRVGLANTGELFF
>.|TRBV6-1|.|TRBJ1-1
TGTGCCAGCAGTGAAGGGACGGCAAACACTGAAGCTTTCTTT
CASSEGTANTEAFF
>TRBD1|TRBV29-1|.|TRBJ2-1
TGCGGCGGTACGACAGGGGGTTCGTACAATGAGCAGTTCTTC
CGGTTGGSYNEQFF
>.|TRBV5-6|.|TRBJ1-1
TGTGCCAGCAGCTCGGGACGGCAGAACACTGAAGCTTTCTTT
CASSSGRQNTEAFF
>.|TRBV7-2|once|TRBJ1-2
TGTGCCAGCAGCTTATGGGCAGACTCTAACTATGGCTACACCTTC
CASSLWADSNYGYTF